These 29 T cell receptor beta chains originate from one sample sequenced in a study of T cells in Graves' hyperthyroidism and ophthalmopathy (dated by TCRdb to the late 2010s). Library preparation used multiplex PCR. Sequencing instrument: Illumina HiSeq 2000. The TCR beta CDR3 regions were amplified from RNA transcripts. The first round of RT-PCR for the TCR CDR3 was performed with the HTBI primer set and the Qiagen OneStep RT-PCR kit. Starting from the raw public reads, TCRdb applied fastp trimming at Q25, assembled clones with MiXCR and retained in-frame beta chains. Identical CDR3 proteins give one entry, which carries the most common genes and DNA. For this sample there are roughly 110,000 distinct CDR3 sequences; 16% appear just once. In total, the top ten clones hold around two fifths of the sample. Sample: blood. The receptors come from a woman in her fifties or sixties with Graves' hyperthyroidism.

The genes are TRBV6-1 and TRBJ2-4, with D unclear. Trimming pared 7 bases from V and 14 bases from J, leaving 18 bases between. CDR3 length: 12 residues. The germline CDR1 and CDR2 sequences are MNHNS and SASEGT. The CDR3 protein is CASTNSGVLEYF. The CDR3 DNA sequence: TGTGCCAGCACCAACTCAGGAGTGCTGGAGTACTTC.

In its sample, this clonotype was seen many times. The CDR3 region is CASSLQGGEKLFF. CDR3 nucleotide sequence: TGCGCCAGCAGCTTGCAGGGTGGTGAAAAACTGTTTTTT. The J gene is TRBJ1-4, the V gene TRBV5-1; perhaps TRBD1 as D (5 bases). CDR1 is SGHRS and CDR2 is YFSETQ in the germline V gene. The V end was cut by 1 base, the J end by 7 bases, with 8 bases between. This CDR3 is 13 amino acids long.

The V call is TRBV2, the J call TRBJ1-4, with D tentatively TRBD1 (5 bases). This CDR3 has 13 amino acids. V lost 8 bases and J 8 bases, leaving 15 bases between the germline ends. Germline values: CDR1 SNHLY, CDR2 FYNNEI. CDR3 sequence: CASEPWAGEKLFF. The CDR3 DNA sequence: TGTGCCAGCGAGCCGTGGGCAGGGGAAAAACTGTTTTTT. Filled out from reference TRBV2 and TRBJ1-4, the complete variable domain reads EPEVTQTPSHQVTQMGQEVILRCVPISNHLYFYWYRQILGQKVEFLVSFYNNEISEKSEIFDDQFSVERPDGSNFTLKIRSTKLEDSAMYFCASEPWAGEKLFFGSGTQLSVL.

This clonotype was observed many times. V is TRBV6-1 and J is TRBJ2-3; no clear D. This CDR3 has 16 amino acids. The V end was cut by 4 bases, the J end by 0 bases, with 14 bases between. Germline V CDR1 and CDR2: MNHNS, SASEGT. CDR3 sequence: CASSAGTAVSTDTQYF. In nucleotides, the CDR3 is TGTGCCAGCAGTGCCGGAACCGCGGTGAGCACAGATACGCAGTATTTT.

This clonotype was detected ten times or more. The chain employs TRBV7-8 and TRBJ1-1; 7 bases map to TRBD1. From germline, CDR1 is SGHVS and CDR2 FQNEAQ. The length of the CDR3 is 14 residues. Germline trimming cut 5 bases from V and 3 bases from J; bases unmatched to any gene: 6. CDR3 region: CASSQGTADTEAFF. DNA for the CDR3: TGTGCCAGCAGCCAAGGGACAGCCGACACTGAAGCTTTCTTT. The whole variable domain, filled in from reference TRBV7-8 and TRBJ1-1, reads GAGVSQSPRYKVAKRGQDVALRCDPISGHVSLFWYQQALGQGPEFLTYFQNEAQLDKSGLPSDRFFAERPEGSVSTLKIQRTQQEDSAVYLCASSQGTADTEAFFGQGTRLTVV.

At least ten counts were recorded for this clonotype. The CDR3 sequence: CASRRGDQPQHF. The CDR3 bases are TGTGCCAGCAGGAGGGGGGATCAGCCCCAGCATTTT. This sequence joins TRBV4-2 and TRBJ1-5; possible D gene TRBD1, 6 bases. V was cut by 6 bases and J by 5 bases, with 8 bases left in between. Per the germline V gene, CDR1 is LGHNA and CDR2 is YNFKEQ. The length of the CDR3 is 12 residues.

Only a few counts were recorded for this clonotype. The chain recombines TRBV9 with TRBJ1-3; D is uncertain. This CDR3 has 16 amino acids. The V end was cut by 4 bases, the J end by 0 bases, with 14 bases between. Germline lookup yields CDR1 SGDLS and CDR2 YYNGEE. As DNA, the CDR3 is TGTGCCAGCAGCTCACATCCTCTTGGCTCTGGAAACACCATATATTTT. This translates into CASSSHPLGSGNTIYF.

This clonotype was seen ten or more times. This rearrangement joins TRBV18 to TRBJ1-1; no firm D call. This CDR3 region has 12 residues. V lost 2 bases and J lost 4, with 5 bases in between. From germline, CDR1 is KGHSH and CDR2 LQKENI. In DNA, the CDR3 is TGTGCCAGCTCACCAAAGGGCACTGAAGCTTTCTTT. This codes for CASSPKGTEAFF.

This clonotype was counted ten times or more. The CDR3 bases are TGTGCCTGGAGCCCGACAGGGTCGGAGACCCAGTACTTC. It yields the protein CAWSPTGSETQYF. V and J are TRBV30 and TRBJ2-5, with 7 bases aligning to TRBD1. This CDR3 region has 13 residues. The germline gives CDR1 GTSNPN, CDR2 SVGIG (reference sequence). The ends lost 3 bases at V and 5 bases at J; junction bases unmatched: 6. Full variable domain (missing parts from reference TRBV30 and TRBJ2-5): SQTIHQWPATLVQPVGSPLSLECTVEGTSNPNLYWYRQAAGRGLQLLFYSVGIGQISSEVPQNLSASRPQDRQFILSSKKLLLSDSGFYLCAWSPTGSETQYFGPGTRLLVL.

This clonotype was seen more than once but under ten times. The chain recombines TRBV11-2 with TRBJ2-1, with 8 bases that match TRBD2. Near its end, the DNA agrees better with TRBJ2-7, so the J call may be wrong. The CDR3 contains 14 residues. Looked up from germline, CDR1 is SGHAT and CDR2 is FQNNGV. In nucleotides, the CDR3 is TGTGCCAGCAGCTGGGGGACTAGGGTCAATGAGCAGTACGTC. Residues: CASSWGTRVNEQYV.

This clonotype was seen many times. This chain connects TRBV7-9 to TRBJ2-3, with TRBD1 matching over 9 bases. The CDR3 is 24 residues long. V shed 4 bases, J shed 3 bases, and the junction held 32 bases outside the gene matches. Germline CDR1 SEHNR, CDR2 FQNEAQ (reference sequence). The CDR3 bases are TGTGCCAGCAGCTCAACGACAGGGGGGACTGGACCCGGACAATCCCTCCTGTATACAGATACGCAGTATTTT. It specifies CASSSTTGGTGPGQSLLYTDTQYF.

This clonotype appeared many times. The chain uses TRBV18 and TRBJ2-7; 9 nucleotides agree with TRBD1. Looked up from germline, CDR1 is KGHSH and CDR2 is LQKENI. CDR3 length: 14 residues. The ends lost 6 bases at V and 7 bases at J; junction bases unmatched: 10. The CDR3 here is CASSPGQGMREQYF. In nucleotides, the CDR3 is TGTGCCAGCTCTCCTGGACAGGGGATGCGGGAGCAGTACTTC.

In its sample, this clonotype was seen many times. The J gene is TRBJ2-3, the V gene TRBV7-3, with unresolved D. V shed 1 base and J shed 2 bases, with 19 bases lying between them. The CDR3 loop spans 18 amino acids. Germline loops: CDR1 SGHTA, CDR2 FQGTGA. CDR3 region: CASSLKVARWADTDTQYF. The CDR3 nucleotides read TGTGCCAGCAGCTTAAAGGTCGCTCGATGGGCGGACACAGATACGCAGTATTTT. The variable domain in full, with the rest retrieved from reference TRBV7-3 and TRBJ2-3, is GAGVSQTPSNKVTEKGKYVELRCDPISGHTALYWYRQSLGQGPEFLIYFQGTGAADDSGLPNDRFFAVRPEGSVSTLKIQRTERGDSAVYLCASSLKVARWADTDTQYFGPGTRLTVL.

This clonotype was observed a handful of times. The chain combines TRBV30 with TRBJ2-2; D remains unclear. Trimming stripped 7 bases from V and 0 bases from J, with 12 bases between. In germline, CDR1 is GTSNPN, CDR2 SVGIG (reference sequence). This CDR3 has 14 amino acids. The CDR3 DNA reads TGTGCCTCCTACAAGATATCGAACACCGGGGAGCTGTTTTTT. Its translation is CASYKISNTGELFF.

The chain carries TRBV7-6 and TRBJ2-6; 11 positions agree with TRBD2. The V gene end was trimmed by 5 bases and the J gene end by 0 bases; junction bases not matched to a gene: 12. Germline V gene sequence: CDR1 SGHVS, CDR2 FNYEAQ. CDR3 length: 20 amino acids. CDR3 coding DNA: TGTGCCAGCAGCCGCCGGGGTTTAGCGGGGGGGCTCTCTGGGGCCAACGTCCTGACTTTC. This encodes CASSRRGLAGGLSGANVLTF.

At least ten counts were recorded for this clonotype. The chain carries TRBV30 and TRBJ2-3, with 8 bases lining up with TRBD2. Germline V gives CDR1 GTSNPN, CDR2 SVGIG (reference sequence). The CDR3 has 15 residues. J gave up 9 bases and V 3 bases, and 14 bases lay outside the gene matches. CDR3 nucleotide sequence: TGTGCCTGGAGGACTACCGGGGGGGTGCGGTGGACGCAGTATTTT. The encoded protein is CAWRTTGGVRWTQYF.

This clonotype was counted at least ten times. The chain is built from TRBV19 and TRBJ2-7; D might be TRBD2 (5 bases). Germline CDR1 reads LNHDA; CDR2 reads SQIVND (reference sequence). This CDR3 has 13 amino acids. The germline V and J ends were trimmed by 6 bases and 2 bases, with 11 bases remaining between them. The CDR3 spells CASSPGWAYEQYF. The CDR3 DNA follows: TGTGCCAGTAGCCCGGGATGGGCCTACGAGCAGTACTTC.

This clonotype was found many times. The chain recombines TRBV7-2 with TRBJ1-5; 7 nucleotides align to TRBD1. Germline V gene sequence: CDR1 SGHTA, CDR2 FQGNSA. V was pared by 3 bases and J by 5 bases, with 13 bases of the junction left unmatched. The CDR3 consists of 17 residues. CDR3 sequence (DNA): TGTGCCAGCAGCTTCAGACAGGGTGGGCATTATGATCAGCCCCAGCATTTT. Protein product: CASSFRQGGHYDQPQHF.

The chain links TRBV7-8 to TRBJ2-5; 9 bases match TRBD2. V lost 3 bases and J lost 1; bases outside the gene matches: 9. CDR1 is SGHVS and CDR2 is FQNEAQ in the germline V gene. The CDR3 is 17 residues long. This chain's CDR3 is CASSFQRGATFQETQYF. Written as DNA, the CDR3 is TGTGCCAGCAGCTTTCAGCGGGGGGCCACCTTCCAAGAGACCCAGTACTTC.

This clonotype has ten or more counts. This chain joins TRBV6-1 and TRBJ1-3; 7 positions match TRBD1. The J segment lost 0 bases and the V segment lost 10 bases, leaving 18 bases of the junction unmatched. CDR1 is MNHNS and CDR2 is SASEGT in the germline V gene. This CDR3 has 18 amino acids. CDR3 nucleotide sequence: TGTGCCACCCTGAACAGGGGCTTGGGGTCGGGCTCTGGAAACACCATATATTTT. Its protein product is CATLNRGLGSGSGNTIYF.

This chain connects TRBV9 to TRBJ2-1; TRBD2 is a possible D gene (5 bases). The CDR3 is made up of 11 amino acids. Trimming took off 3 bases at V and 10 bases at J, with 8 bases between the two ends. The germline V gene has CDR1 SGDLS and CDR2 YYNGEE. CDR3 coding DNA: TGTGCCAGCAGCGCTGGGGAGGAGCAGTTCTTC. It translates to CASSAGEEQFF.

V and J are TRBV14 and TRBJ2-2; the match to TRBD2 covers 10 bases. J gave up 5 bases and V 1 base, and 13 bases lay outside the gene matches. The CDR3 contains 19 residues. Germline V gene lookup returns CDR1 SGHDN and CDR2 FVKESK. The CDR3 is CASSQAYMGASGSTGELFF. The CDR3 coding sequence is TGTGCCAGCAGCCAAGCCTATATGGGGGCTAGCGGGAGTACCGGGGAGCTGTTTTTT.

This clonotype came up a few times. The chain uses TRBV20-1 and TRBJ1-2, with D possibly being TRBD1 (5 bases). V was trimmed by 8 bases and J by 8 bases, leaving 21 bases between them. Germline V lookup: CDR1 DFQATT, CDR2 SNEGSKA (reference sequence). The CDR3 has 13 amino acids. As DNA, the CDR3 is TGCAGTACCGGAGGGGAGGGCACGCGGGGCTACACCTTC. Its protein is CSTGGEGTRGYTF.

There are many counts of this clonotype. This chain uses TRBV28 with TRBJ1-6; D ambiguous. The ends were cut back, 4 bases at V and 7 bases at J, with 2 bases in the middle. Germline V gene data show CDR1 as MDHEN and CDR2 as SYDVKM. This CDR3 spans 11 amino acids. The CDR3 coding sequence is TGTGCCAGCAGTTCCAATTCACCCCTCCACTTT. Translated, it gives CASSSNSPLHF.

Concerning this clonotype itself: It is unclear where the CDR3 begins or ends on the DNA, so no DNA is shown, and the CDR3 is as TCRdb lists it. The CDR3 here is CASSSSTGGYGYTF. The chain couples TRBV12-3 or TRBV12-4 to TRBJ1-2; TRBD1, the table's D call, lacks a check against the DNA. The CDR3 is 14 residues long, ends included.

This clonotype occurred many times. This chain connects TRBV5-1 to TRBJ2-3, with 13 bases fitting TRBD2. V trimming: 4 bases; J trimming: 2 bases; junction bases outside the gene matches: 4. There are 16 residues in the CDR3. Germline lookup yields CDR1 SGHRS and CDR2 YFSETQ. This chain's CDR3 is CASSGGLAGATDTQYF. In DNA form, the CDR3 reads TGCGCCAGCAGCGGCGGACTAGCGGGAGCCACAGATACGCAGTATTTT. Full variable domain (remainder filled in from reference TRBV5-1 and TRBJ2-3): KAGVTQTPRYLIKTRGQQVTLSCSPISGHRSVSWYQQTPGQGLQFLFEYFSETQRNKGNFPGRFSGRQFSNSRSEMNVSTLELGDSALYLCASSGGLAGATDTQYFGPGTRLTVL.

This clonotype was counted at least ten times. A single base separates this from a much larger clone, so it may be a read error. This rearrangement joins TRBV28 to TRBJ1-5, with D perhaps matching TRBD1 (6 bases). Trimming cost V 1 base and J 3 bases, with 10 bases left between them. CDR3 length: 15 amino acids. CDR1 MDHEN and CDR2 SYDVKM come from the germline V gene. The CDR3 nucleotides are TGTGCCAGCAGTTTATACAGGGCCAACAATCAGCCCCAGCATTTT. It yields the protein CASSLYRANNQPQHF.

This rearrangement joins TRBV15 to TRBJ2-3; no clear D. Trimming left V 5 bases short and J 5 bases short, with 14 bases between. The CDR3 runs to 14 residues. Germline values: CDR1 LNHNV, CDR2 YYDKDF (reference sequence). CDR3 sequence reads: CATSEAARVDTQYF. The CDR3 DNA follows: TGTGCCACCAGCGAGGCAGCCCGGGTAGATACGCAGTATTTT.

This clonotype was seen ten or more times. The chain employs TRBV18 and TRBJ2-5; D remains unclear. Germline CDR1 is KGHSH and CDR2 is LQKENI. V was pared by 4 bases and J by 3 bases, with 9 bases between. The CDR3 has 13 amino acids. CDR3 sequence: CASSLTEKETQYF. Written as DNA, the CDR3 is TGTGCCAGCTCACTAACTGAAAAAGAGACCCAGTACTTC.